The 31 T cell receptor beta chains reported below all come from one sample, sequenced in a study of PD-1 blockade in classical Hodgkin lymphoma (dated by TCRdb to about 2020). Library preparation used the immunoSEQ multiplex PCR assay. The immuneACCESS repertoire file appears here via TCRdb, limited to in-frame rearrangements. These files lack a portion of the clones; in checked studies, under half of the deficit traces to unresolved V genes, and the cause of the others is not known. The sample profile shows around 99,000 clones; 75% to 85% of them were found once. Of the sample, approximately 15% falls within the top ten clones. In light of the paper, this sample's time point label describes: cycle 2 day 1 (C2D1) of nivolumab. Every trial patient had relapsed after autologous stem cell transplantation, and cohorts A, B and C differed in prior brentuximab vedotin exposure. This material consisted of peripheral blood mononuclear cells (PBMCs), taken before the second cycle of nivolumab. Receptors originate from a human donor with classical Hodgkin lymphoma.

This chain links TRBV19 with TRBJ1-1, with a weak D call TRBD1 (5 bases). In germline, CDR1 is LNHDA, CDR2 SQIVND (reference sequence). Trimming left V 7 bases short and J 6 bases short, with 6 bases between. The CDR3 loop spans 10 amino acids. DNA for the CDR3: TGTGCCAGTAAAGGGGCTGAAGCTTTCTTT. The encoded protein is CASKGAEAFF.

The J gene is TRBJ2-7, the V gene TRBV14; perhaps TRBD2 as D (5 bases). The CDR3 extends over 13 amino acids. CDR1 and CDR2 from the germline V gene are SGHDN and FVKESK. The ends were cut back, 4 bases at V and 6 bases at J, with 13 bases in the middle. CDR3 region: CASSPTNGGEQYF. The DNA of the CDR3 is TGTGCCAGCAGCCCGACTAATGGAGGCGAGCAGTACTTC.

The rearrangement uses TRBV6-6 and TRBJ1-1; 7 bases map to TRBD1. Trimming cost V 4 bases and J 0 bases; bases outside gene matches: 5. CDR1 MNHNY and CDR2 SVGAGI come from the germline V gene (reference sequence). CDR3 size: 15 residues. In DNA form, the CDR3 reads TGTGCCAGCAGTTCGATCCAGGGGGTGAACACTGAAGCTTTCTTT. As protein: CASSSIQGVNTEAFF.

The chain employs TRBV28 and TRBJ1-1; 7 positions agree with TRBD1. Germline V gives CDR1 MDHEN, CDR2 SYDVKM. V lost 6 bases, J lost 0 bases, and 7 bases stayed unmatched. This CDR3 spans 15 amino acids. The CDR3 sequence is CASRPMGTVNTEAFF. The CDR3 nucleotides are TGTGCCAGCAGACCCATGGGGACAGTGAACACTGAAGCTTTCTTT.

The chain is built from TRBV6-6 and TRBJ2-5, with D perhaps matching TRBD1 (6 bases). The CDR3 covers 16 residues. Trimming took 2 bases from V and 4 from J, leaving 17 bases between them. Germline V gene sequence: CDR1 MNHNY, CDR2 SVGAGI (reference sequence). The CDR3 coding sequence is TGTGCCAGCAGTTACGGCCCTCCGGTCAGGGGAGAGACCCAGTACTTC. Translated, it gives CASSYGPPVRGETQYF.

The table lists this clone with a count of one. The rearrangement links TRBV6-5 to TRBJ2-7; 7 bases align to TRBD2. Germline V gene lookup returns CDR1 MNHEY and CDR2 SVGAGI. Germline trimming cut 4 bases from V and 3 bases from J; bases unmatched to any gene: 12. The CDR3 extends over 16 amino acids. In DNA form, the CDR3 reads TGTGCCAGCAGTTCCCTCGGGGCGGGAGTATACTACGAGCAGTACTTC. Its protein product is CASSSLGAGVYYEQYF.

The chain couples TRBV4-3 to TRBJ2-5; the match to TRBD2 covers 7 bases. This CDR3 comprises 14 residues. In germline, CDR1 is LGHNA, CDR2 YSLEER. V shed 1 base and J 7 bases; nucleotides not matched to a gene: 6. Here the CDR3 DNA reads TGCGCCAGCAGCCAAGCGGGGGGAGTCGGGACCCAGTACTTC. Its protein is CASSQAGGVGTQYF.

This clone was observed a handful of times. This chain joins TRBV19 and TRBJ1-5; possibly TRBD1 for D (5 bases). V was trimmed by 5 bases and J by 5 bases, leaving 16 bases between them. The CDR3 is made up of 15 amino acids. Germline V CDR1 and CDR2: LNHDA, SQIVND (reference sequence). The CDR3 here is CASSARTTSHQPQHF. DNA for the CDR3: TGTGCCAGTAGTGCCCGGACAACGTCCCATCAGCCCCAGCATTTT.

The V call is TRBV5-1, the J call TRBJ2-2, with 7 bases identical to TRBD1. V shed 4 bases, J shed 7 bases, and the junction held 10 bases outside the gene matches. Germline CDR1 and CDR2: SGHRS and YFSETQ. This CDR3 comprises 15 residues. DNA of the CDR3: TGCGCCAGCAGCCCAACAGGGGCTTCGGGCGGGGAGCTGTTTTTT. Translated, it gives CASSPTGASGGELFF.

This clone was found a few times. V and J are TRBV7-9 and TRBJ2-4; D might be TRBD1 (5 bases). The CDR3 is 15 amino acids. Between the trimmed V and J ends, which lost 5 bases and 4 bases, there was a span of 15 bases. The germline gives CDR1 SEHNR, CDR2 FQNEAQ (reference sequence). The CDR3 DNA follows: TGTGCCAGCAGCCCGGTCCTAGGGGATAAAAACATTCAGTACTTC. Its protein is CASSPVLGDKNIQYF.

The chain links TRBV7-2 to TRBJ2-1; weak D call: TRBD2 (6 bases). The V gene lost 3 bases and the J gene lost 5 bases, with 11 bases spanning the gap. Per the germline V gene, CDR1 is SGHTA and CDR2 is FQGNSA. CDR3 length: 14 amino acids. The CDR3 sequence is CASSFGTLNNEQFF. DNA of the CDR3: TGTGCCAGCAGCTTCGGGACTCTCAACAATGAGCAGTTCTTC.

The V call is TRBV9, the J call TRBJ2-2; possibly TRBD1 for D (6 bases). The CDR3 totals 14 residues. Trimming cost V 2 bases and J 3 bases, with 8 bases left between them. CDR1 and CDR2 from the germline V gene are SGDLS and YYNGEE. The CDR3 loop is CASSVWGHTGELFF. The CDR3 coding sequence is TGTGCCAGCAGCGTTTGGGGGCACACCGGGGAGCTGTTTTTT.

The chain recombines TRBV19 with TRBJ2-1; 12 bases line up with TRBD2. CDR3 length equals 16 residues. V was pared by 4 bases and J by 5 bases, with 6 bases of the junction left unmatched. Germline CDR1 and CDR2: LNHDA and SQIVND (reference sequence). CDR3 amino acids: CASSTRRLAGDNEQFF. Written as DNA, the CDR3 is TGTGCCAGTAGTACCCGTCGACTAGCGGGAGACAATGAGCAGTTCTTC.

The V and J genes are TRBV18 and TRBJ2-4, with TRBD2 matching 9 bases. This CDR3 spans 17 amino acids. Germline V gene sequence: CDR1 KGHSH, CDR2 LQKENI. V lost 4 bases to trimming and J lost 4 bases; unmatched junction nucleotides: 11. DNA of the CDR3: TGTGCCAGCTCACAGCGGGGGGTAGGCGATGGGAAAAACATTCAGTACTTC. This translates into CASSQRGVGDGKNIQYF.

The chain joins TRBV4-1 to TRBJ2-3, with 11 bases lining up with TRBD2. The length of the CDR3 is 15 residues. In germline, CDR1 is MGHRA, CDR2 YSYEKL. V trimming: 4 bases; J trimming: 5 bases; junction bases outside the gene matches: 5. CDR3 sequence reads: CASSPTSGARDTQYF. As DNA, the CDR3 is TGCGCCAGCAGCCCGACTAGCGGGGCCCGAGATACGCAGTATTTT.

By frequency in the sample, this clone is medium-sized. This chain links TRBV7-2 with TRBJ1-2, with D unclear. CDR1 and CDR2 from the germline V gene are SGHTA and FQGNSA. Trimming removed 5 bases at V and 3 bases at J, with 7 bases between. The CDR3 runs to 12 residues. CDR3: CASSIMDYGYTF. For the CDR3, the DNA is TGTGCCAGCAGCATTATGGACTATGGCTACACCTTC.

This CDR3 reads CASSFQAGGPDRLYEQYF. As DNA, the CDR3 is TGTGCCAGCAGTTTTCAGGCGGGAGGGCCGGATCGGCTCTACGAGCAGTACTTC. The chain couples TRBV28 to TRBJ2-7; 9 bases map to TRBD2. This CDR3 contains 18 residues. In germline, CDR1 is MDHEN, CDR2 SYDVKM. Unmatched junction bases numbered 15, after V lost 3 bases and J lost 3 bases.

This clone was counted only a few times. This chain connects TRBV7-2 to TRBJ2-5, with D possibly being TRBD2 (6 bases). Trimming shortened V by 5 bases and J by 1 base, and 11 bases separated the two germline ends. The CDR3 runs 14 residues. Germline-derived CDR1 and CDR2 are SGHTA and FQGNSA. CDR3 nucleotide sequence: TGTGCCAGCAGCGCTAGCGCCGCCCAAGAGACCCAGTACTTC. It translates to CASSASAAQETQYF.

The V call is TRBV2, the J call TRBJ2-1; D might be TRBD1 (6 bases). The CDR3 has 13 amino acids. Germline V gene sequence: CDR1 SNHLY, CDR2 FYNNEI. The ends were cut back, 6 bases at V and 5 bases at J, with 11 bases in the middle. CDR3 in DNA: TGTGCCAGCAGATCTGAGGGGGACAATGAGCAGTTCTTC. Translating gives CASRSEGDNEQFF.

The chain recombines TRBV27 with TRBJ2-1, with a weak D call TRBD1 (6 bases). V lost 4 bases and J lost 12, with 13 bases in between. CDR3 length: 12 residues. Germline V CDR1 and CDR2: MNHEY, SMNVEV (reference sequence). The chain's CDR3 is CASSSTGIGQFF. The CDR3 DNA reads TGTGCCAGCAGTTCCACAGGGATCGGGCAGTTCTTC.

The CDR3 is CASSHGVGVYGYTF. DNA for the CDR3: TGTGCCAGCAGTCACGGCGTCGGTGTTTATGGCTACACCTTC. V usage is TRBV14 and J usage is TRBJ1-2; the D is unclear. The CDR3 contains 14 residues. Trimming cost V 6 bases and J 5 bases, with 16 bases left between them. The germline V gene has CDR1 SGHDN and CDR2 FVKESK.

The chain uses TRBV10-3 and TRBJ2-2, with 13 bases fitting TRBD2. V was clipped by 4 bases and J by 7 bases; unmatched bases: 6. CDR1 ENHRY and CDR2 SYGVKD come from the germline V gene. The CDR3 extends over 16 amino acids. The CDR3 coding sequence is TGTGCCATCAGTGTAACTAGCGGGAGGGCAAGCGGGGAGCTGTTTTTT. This gives the protein CAISVTSGRASGELFF.

The rearrangement joins TRBV9 to TRBJ1-2; D is ambiguous. The CDR3 is 17 amino acids. Trimming took off 4 bases at V and 8 bases at J, with 27 bases between the two ends. From germline, CDR1 is SGDLS and CDR2 YYNGEE. The CDR3 spells CASSPTEAGRPVVGYTF. CDR3 in DNA: TGTGCCAGCAGCCCAACAGAAGCGGGGAGGCCGGTAGTGGGCTACACCTTC.

The chain links TRBV18 to TRBJ2-7; D gene unclear. Trimming pared 3 bases from V and 5 bases from J, leaving 14 bases between. The CDR3 covers 14 residues. The germline V gene encodes CDR1 KGHSH and CDR2 LQKENI. The DNA for the CDR3 is TGTGCCAGCTCACCCATGGCAGACGCGGACGAGCAGTACTTC. Residues: CASSPMADADEQYF.

The rearrangement joins TRBV15 to TRBJ2-5, with D possibly called TRBD1 or TRBD2 (5 bases each). The CDR3 consists of 15 residues. V was shortened by 3 bases and J by 3 bases, with 14 bases between the two germline ends. Germline CDR1 reads LNHNV; CDR2 reads YYDKDF (reference sequence). As DNA, the CDR3 is TGTGCCACCAGCAGGGGAGACAGCTCGAAAGAGACCCAGTACTTC. Amino acids: CATSRGDSSKETQYF.

The rearrangement links TRBV7-2 to TRBJ1-5, with 7 bases lining up with TRBD1. CDR1 SGHTA and CDR2 FQGNSA come from the germline V gene. V shed 5 bases and J 5 bases; nucleotides not matched to a gene: 12. This CDR3 region has 16 residues. The CDR3 loop reads CASSPEGDRPYQPQHF. As DNA, the CDR3 is TGTGCCAGCAGCCCCGAGGGGGACAGACCTTATCAGCCCCAGCATTTT. Full variable domain (outside the CDR3, taken from reference TRBV7-2 and TRBJ1-5): GAGVSQSPSNKVTEKGKDVELRCDPISGHTALYWYRQSLGQGLEFLIYFQGNSAPDKSGLPSDRFSAERTGGSVSTLTIQRTQQEDSAVYLCASSPEGDRPYQPQHFGDGTRLSIL.

The chain uses TRBV9 and TRBJ2-1; TRBD1 aligns across 7 bases. This CDR3 region has 17 residues. Unmatched junction bases numbered 11, after V lost 0 bases and J lost 5 bases. Germline-derived CDR1 and CDR2 are SGDLS and YYNGEE. In nucleotides, the CDR3 is TGTGCCAGCAGCGTAGACGCACCGGGCAGGGGGAACAATGAGCAGTTCTTC. Translating gives CASSVDAPGRGNNEQFF.

The genes are TRBV10-3 and TRBJ2-1; 8 bases map to TRBD1. The CDR3 is 12 residues long. Germline V gene data show CDR1 as ENHRY and CDR2 as SYGVKD. J lost 7 bases, V lost 5 bases, and 1 base had no gene match. The CDR3 here is CAISRQGNEQFF. The DNA for the CDR3 is TGTGCCATCAGTCGACAGGGGAATGAGCAGTTCTTC.

This chain connects TRBV19 to TRBJ1-4; 10 bases match TRBD1. The V segment lost 8 bases and the J segment 8 bases; nucleotides outside the gene matches: 8. The germline CDR1 and CDR2 sequences are LNHDA and SQIVND (reference sequence). The CDR3 runs to 14 residues. CDR3 DNA sequence: TGTGCCAGTGGACCGGGACAGGGGATAGAAAAACTGTTTTTT. This codes for CASGPGQGIEKLFF.

The chain combines TRBV7-2 with TRBJ2-3; 8 bases are a match to TRBD1. The V gene end was trimmed by 4 bases and the J gene end by 0 bases; junction bases not matched to a gene: 9. Germline V CDR1 and CDR2: SGHTA, FQGNSA. The CDR3 is made up of 17 amino acids. The CDR3: CASSSPLQGASTDTQYF. CDR3 sequence (DNA): TGTGCCAGCAGCTCTCCGCTTCAGGGGGCCAGCACAGATACGCAGTATTTT.

The genes are TRBV5-1 and TRBJ2-3; TRBD1 might be the D (5 bases). V was trimmed by 0 bases and J by 4 bases, leaving 9 bases between them. Germline V gene sequence: CDR1 SGHRS, CDR2 YFSETQ. The CDR3 runs 14 residues. In nucleotides, the CDR3 is TGCGCCAGCAGCTTGGGCAGGGCGGCAGATACGCAGTATTTT. It is translated as CASSLGRAADTQYF.